This T cell receptor beta chain was retrieved from a study of CD8+CD57+ T cells in acquired aplastic anemia. The overall study: Recorded DNA amounts for sorted CD4+ and CD8+ cells had an average of approximately 3 ug.

The TCR beta profiling, which covered VDJ combination and CDR3 sequence, was carried out using genomic DNA as the template. Using its own MiXCR run on the reads, TCRdb lists one record per CDR3 protein. The sample has under 200,000 distinct CDR3 sequences; 64% are singletons. Points on this clonotype: Its cognate antigen is unknown.

Trimming cost V 0 bases and J 4 bases; bases outside gene matches: 4. CDR3 length: 16 amino acids. Looked up from germline, CDR1 is LNHNV and CDR2 is YYDKDF (reference sequence). Notes on the study in general: Patients and controls were not found to differ significantly in CD8+ Simpson's diversity. Some 31 shared CD8+ CDR3s appeared highly expressed within patients' immunodominant clones.

The TCR comes from a human donor with severe aplastic anemia or a healthy control (not recorded which). The sample consisted of sorted CD4+, CD8+, or CD8+CD57+ T cells (not recorded which) from PBMCs. The J gene is TRBJ2-2, the V gene TRBV15; 8 bases are a match to TRBD1. The CDR3 nucleotides read TGTGCCACCAGCAGAGATCAGGGGGCAGTCACCGGGGAGCTGTTTTTT. Translating gives CATSRDQGAVTGELFF.